Below are 20 T cell receptor beta chains sequenced from a single sample in a study of identical twins. Via MiXCR, TCRdb re-called the 5' RACE reads, giving one row per CDR3 protein. In the table there are some 730,000 distinct CDR3 sequences, 15% to 20% of which are singletons. These data are also associated with another study on T cells expressing NK-cell markers.

The specimen was PBMCs. The receptors stem from a woman aged 18-29 years in good health.

This clonotype came up a few times. The CDR3 spells CASSYSTPVGELFF. For the CDR3, the DNA is TGTGCCAGCAGTTACTCGACGCCAGTCGGGGAGCTGTTTTTT. The chain is built from TRBV6-2 or TRBV6-3 and TRBJ2-2; D uncertain. The germline V gene encodes CDR1 MNHEY and CDR2 SVGEGT. The length of the CDR3 is 14 residues. V lost 0 bases to trimming and J lost 7 bases, with 9 bases between them.

This clonotype was observed a few times. The rearrangement joins TRBV7-2 to TRBJ1-6; no definite D call. CDR3 length: 15 amino acids. Germline assignment: CDR1 SGHTA and CDR2 FQGNSA. V lost 0 bases and J lost 8, with 11 bases in between. In nucleotides, the CDR3 is TGTGCCAGCAGCTTAGCGGTGGGGTTGGATTCACCCCTCCACTTT. Translation gives CASSLAVGLDSPLHF. Full variable domain (outside the CDR3, taken from reference TRBV7-2 and TRBJ1-6): GAGVSQSPSNKVTEKGKDVELRCDPISGHTALYWYRQSLGQGLEFLIYFQGNSAPDKSGLPSDRFSAERTGGSVSTLTIQRTQQEDSAVYLCASSLAVGLDSPLHFGNGTRLTVT.

This clonotype was counted at least ten times. The chain links TRBV12-3 or TRBV12-4 to TRBJ2-5, with unresolved D. The CDR3 totals 11 residues. V dropped 6 bases and J dropped 7 bases, with 9 bases sitting between them. CDR3: CASSPIWTQYF. The CDR3 DNA sequence: TGTGCCAGCAGCCCTATCTGGACCCAGTACTTC.

This clonotype was observed once. The rearrangement uses TRBV11-2 and TRBJ2-5; D not certain. This CDR3 is built from 14 residues. The germline V gene encodes CDR1 SGHAT and CDR2 FQNNGV. V was pared by 4 bases and J by 2 bases, with 11 bases between. CDR3 in amino acids: CASSSPALQETQYF. The CDR3, as DNA: TGTGCCAGCAGCTCCCCCGCCCTTCAAGAGACCCAGTACTTC.

This clonotype occurred a few times. This chain connects TRBV7-2 to TRBJ2-1; D remains unclear. The CDR3 has 11 residues. Germline CDR1 SGHTA, CDR2 FQGNSA. The germline V and J ends were trimmed by 10 bases and 10 bases, with 14 bases remaining between them. Written as DNA, the CDR3 is TGTGCCACCTCTCGGGCTCAAGAGCAGTTCTTC. It translates to CATSRAQEQFF.

The table lists this clonotype with many counts. The V call is TRBV7-8, the J call TRBJ2-7; D unclear. The CDR3 is 16 residues long. The V and J ends lost 1 base and 4 bases respectively, with 17 bases between them. The germline gives CDR1 SGHVS, CDR2 FQNEAQ. The CDR3 sequence: CASSLGRADPFYEQYF. CDR3 DNA sequence: TGTGCCAGCAGCTTAGGTCGGGCCGACCCTTTTTACGAGCAGTACTTC.

This sequence joins TRBV27 and TRBJ2-7; TRBD1 aligns across 9 bases. The germline V gene encodes CDR1 MNHEY and CDR2 SMNVEV (reference sequence). This CDR3 is built from 14 residues. The junction had 3 bases not matched to a gene; V was cut back by 4 bases and J by 2 bases. CDR3 sequence: CASSWGTGPYEQYF. The CDR3 DNA reads TGTGCCAGCAGTTGGGGGACAGGGCCCTACGAGCAGTACTTC.

V and J are TRBV3-1 and TRBJ2-1; the match to TRBD1 covers 7 bases. V was pared by 3 bases and J by 10 bases, with 6 bases of the junction left unmatched. Looked up from germline, CDR1 is LGHDT and CDR2 is YNNKEL (reference sequence). This CDR3 has 13 residues. The CDR3 region is CASSHLGGGEQFF. For the CDR3, the DNA is TGTGCCAGCAGCCATTTAGGGGGCGGCGAGCAGTTCTTC.

This clonotype has only a few counts. V usage is TRBV7-3 and J usage is TRBJ2-3; no clear D gene. CDR1 is SGHTA and CDR2 is FQGTGA in the germline V gene. This CDR3 comprises 16 residues. The V end was cut by 1 base, the J end by 0 bases, with 11 bases between. Here the CDR3 reads CASSLNSLASTDTQYF. CDR3 sequence (DNA): TGTGCCAGCAGCTTAAATTCCCTCGCTAGCACAGATACGCAGTATTTT.

The J gene is TRBJ2-7, the V gene TRBV3-1, with a weak D call TRBD1 (5 bases). Per germline, CDR1 LGHDT and CDR2 YNNKEL (reference sequence). This CDR3 is built from 15 residues. V was trimmed by 4 bases and J by 2 bases, leaving 15 bases between them. DNA for the CDR3: TGTGCCAGCAGCCTCTCAGGGTCCAGAGCCTACGAGCAGTACTTC. Protein sequence: CASSLSGSRAYEQYF.

This clonotype was seen more than once but under ten times. This sequence joins TRBV9 and TRBJ2-7, with 7 bases matching TRBD1. The J segment lost 5 bases and the V segment lost 0 bases, leaving 14 bases of the junction unmatched. The CDR3 has 17 amino acids. CDR1 is SGDLS, CDR2 YYNGEE, per germline. The CDR3 bases are TGTGCCAGCAGCGTAGAGGCCCACTACAGGGGACCTAACGAGCAGTACTTC. Protein product: CASSVEAHYRGPNEQYF.

This clonotype was picked up many times. The V gene is TRBV12-3 or TRBV12-4, the J gene TRBJ1-4, with D unclear. This CDR3 is 14 amino acids long. The ends were cut back, 2 bases at V and 0 bases at J, with 4 bases in the middle. CDR3 region: CASSLRTTNEKLFF. The CDR3 coding sequence is TGTGCCAGCAGTTTAAGGACAACTAATGAAAAACTGTTTTTT.

This clonotype was seen a single time. The chain recombines TRBV27 with TRBJ2-7, with D possibly matching TRBD2 (5 bases). Trimming cost V 5 bases and J 7 bases, with 15 bases left between them. CDR3 length: 13 amino acids. CDR1 and CDR2 (germline): MNHEY, SMNVEV (reference sequence). DNA of the CDR3: TGTGCCAGCAGTCTAGCCCCCACTGTGGAGCAGTACTTC. Amino acids: CASSLAPTVEQYF.

This clonotype has a handful of counts. The gene calls are TRBV20-1 and TRBJ2-1; a possible D gene is TRBD2 (7 bases). This CDR3 region has 14 residues. V was clipped by 5 bases and J by 7 bases, with 18 bases between them. Germline values: CDR1 DFQATT, CDR2 SNEGSKA (reference sequence). The CDR3 sequence is CSARKGGPGNEQFF. CDR3 coding DNA: TGCAGTGCTCGCAAGGGGGGGCCGGGGAATGAGCAGTTCTTC.

The genes are TRBV12-3 or TRBV12-4 and TRBJ1-1; D is possibly TRBD1 (5 bases). Trimming stripped 6 bases from V and 3 bases from J, with 20 bases between. The CDR3 sequence is 16 residues long. The CDR3 sequence is CASRGSAGRGDTEAFF. Written as DNA, the CDR3 is TGTGCCAGCAGGGGATCTGCGGGGAGAGGGGACACTGAAGCTTTCTTT.

V is TRBV12-3 or TRBV12-4 and J is TRBJ1-1; TRBD1 matches at 9 bases. CDR3 size: 16 residues. V lost 2 bases to trimming and J lost 4 bases; unmatched junction nucleotides: 8. The CDR3 DNA follows: TGTGCCAGCAGTTTATATCGGGACAGGGAGGTCACTGAAGCTTTCTTT. Its protein is CASSLYRDREVTEAFF.

The CDR3 here is CASSPGTRPTGELFF. CDR3 bases: TGTGCCAGCAGTCCCGGGACTAGACCCACCGGGGAGCTGTTTTTT. V gene TRBV27 combines with J gene TRBJ2-2; 8 bases are a match to TRBD2. The CDR3 length is 15 residues. V lost 5 bases, J lost 4 bases, and 6 bases stayed unmatched. The germline V gene has CDR1 MNHEY and CDR2 SMNVEV (reference sequence).

This clonotype was counted a few times. The chain recombines TRBV18 with TRBJ2-7; D may be TRBD1 or TRBD2 (5 bases each). The germline V gene has CDR1 KGHSH and CDR2 LQKENI. The germline V and J ends were trimmed by 1 base and 2 bases, with 9 bases remaining between them. The CDR3 contains 14 residues. The CDR3 sequence: CASSPLGTPYEQYF. The CDR3 nucleotides are TGTGCCAGCTCACCACTTGGGACCCCCTACGAGCAGTACTTC. The entire variable domain, with the rest obtained from reference TRBV18 and TRBJ2-7, is as follows: NAGVMQNPRHLVRRRGQEARLRCSPMKGHSHVYWYRQLPEEGLKFMVYLQKENIIDESGMPKERFSAEFPKEGPSILRIQQVVRGDSAAYFCASSPLGTPYEQYFGPGTRLTVT.

In its sample, this clonotype was seen a few times. The CDR3 sequence: CSVGWDRGETQYF. DNA of the CDR3: TGCAGCGTTGGTTGGGACAGGGGAGAGACCCAGTACTTC. This rearrangement joins TRBV29-1 to TRBJ2-5; 10 bases are shared with TRBD1. The CDR3 consists of 13 residues. With 4 bases clipped from V and 4 bases from J, the junction kept 3 bases outside the gene matches. Germline values: CDR1 SQVTM, CDR2 ANQGSEA.

The chain links TRBV27 to TRBJ1-1; D is possibly TRBD1 (5 bases). Germline CDR1 is MNHEY and CDR2 is SMNVEV (reference sequence). The CDR3 spans 16 residues. Trimming shortened V by 11 bases and J by 0 bases, and 22 bases separated the two germline ends. CDR3: CAVLAGGGKMNTEAFF. DNA for the CDR3: TGTGCCGTCCTTGCGGGGGGTGGGAAGATGAACACTGAAGCTTTCTTT.